This TCR beta chain was profiled in a study of cytomegalovirus exposure and HLA in healthy donors. Study findings and constraints: Researchers reported in a later analysis that common viral pathogens appeared linked to several top clusters.

The CDR3 loop spans 16 amino acids. Trimming removed 0 bases at V and 0 bases at J, with 7 bases between. CDR1 SGHRS and CDR2 YFSETQ come from the germline V gene. PCR used 60 Vbeta primers and 13 Jbeta primers. The method was immunoSEQ multiplex PCR; TCRdb's version includes in-frame clones alone and lacks a portion of them. The data hold about 170,000 clones, with around 72% observed a single time. Details on this clone: Antigen: not known.

Sequences were obtained from PBMCs. The genes are TRBV5-1 and TRBJ1-6; D is possibly TRBD1 (5 bases). This clonotype originated in a woman aged 50 to 65 in good health and CMV-seropositive. The CDR3 DNA reads TGCGCCAGCAGCTTGGGGGGCGGCTCCTATAATTCACCCCTCCACTTT. Translation gives CASSLGGGSYNSPLHF.